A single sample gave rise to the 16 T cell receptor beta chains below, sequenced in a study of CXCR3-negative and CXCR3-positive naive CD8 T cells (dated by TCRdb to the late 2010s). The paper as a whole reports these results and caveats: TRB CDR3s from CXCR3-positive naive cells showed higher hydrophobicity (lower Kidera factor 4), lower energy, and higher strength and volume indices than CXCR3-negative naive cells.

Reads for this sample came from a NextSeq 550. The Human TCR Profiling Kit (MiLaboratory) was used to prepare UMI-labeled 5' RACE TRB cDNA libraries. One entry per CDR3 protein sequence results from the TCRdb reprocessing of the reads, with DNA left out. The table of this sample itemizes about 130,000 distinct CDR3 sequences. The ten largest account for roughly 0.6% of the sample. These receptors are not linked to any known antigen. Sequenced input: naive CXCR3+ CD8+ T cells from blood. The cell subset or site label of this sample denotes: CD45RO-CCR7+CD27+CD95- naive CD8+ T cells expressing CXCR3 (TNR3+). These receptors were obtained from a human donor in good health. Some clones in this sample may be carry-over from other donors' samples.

This chain's CDR3 is CASSPRVAGREETQYF. The chain employs TRBV7-9 and TRBJ2-5; TCRdb outputs TRBD2, but without DNA this stays unchecked. The CDR3 contains 16 residues. The germline CDR1 and CDR2 sequences are SEHNR and FQNEAQ (reference sequence).

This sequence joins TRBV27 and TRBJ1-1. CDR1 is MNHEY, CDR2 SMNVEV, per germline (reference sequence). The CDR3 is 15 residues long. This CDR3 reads CASSSLSGGNTEAFF.

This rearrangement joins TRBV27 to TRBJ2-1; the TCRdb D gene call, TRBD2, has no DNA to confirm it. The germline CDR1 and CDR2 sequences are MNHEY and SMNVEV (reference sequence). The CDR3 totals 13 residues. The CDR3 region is CASERTSGNEQFF.

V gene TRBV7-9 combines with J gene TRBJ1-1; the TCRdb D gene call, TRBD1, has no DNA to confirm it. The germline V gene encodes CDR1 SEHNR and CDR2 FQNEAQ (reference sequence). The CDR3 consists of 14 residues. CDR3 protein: CASSLGRDRGEAFF.

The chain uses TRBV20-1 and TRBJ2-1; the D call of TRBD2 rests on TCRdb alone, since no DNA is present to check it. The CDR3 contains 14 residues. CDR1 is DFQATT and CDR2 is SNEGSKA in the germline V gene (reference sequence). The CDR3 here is CSATGTRAYSEQFF.

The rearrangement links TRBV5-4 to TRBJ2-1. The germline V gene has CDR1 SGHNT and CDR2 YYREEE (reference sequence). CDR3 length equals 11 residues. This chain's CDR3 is CASSFEGEQFF.

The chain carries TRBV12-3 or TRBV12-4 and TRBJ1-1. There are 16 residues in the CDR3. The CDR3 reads CASSSSAGQRRTEAFF.

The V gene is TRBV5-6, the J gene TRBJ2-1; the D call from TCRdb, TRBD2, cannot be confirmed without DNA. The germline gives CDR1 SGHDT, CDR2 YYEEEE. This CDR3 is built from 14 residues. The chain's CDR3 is CASRAGGGYNEQFF.

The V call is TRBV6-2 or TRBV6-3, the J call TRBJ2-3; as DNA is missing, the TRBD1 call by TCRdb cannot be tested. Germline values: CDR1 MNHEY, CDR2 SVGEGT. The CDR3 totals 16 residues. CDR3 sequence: CASRQTTGEPEDTQYF.

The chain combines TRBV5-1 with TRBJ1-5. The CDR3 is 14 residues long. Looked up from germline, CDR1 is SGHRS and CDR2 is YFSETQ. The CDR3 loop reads CASSLGEFNQPQHF.

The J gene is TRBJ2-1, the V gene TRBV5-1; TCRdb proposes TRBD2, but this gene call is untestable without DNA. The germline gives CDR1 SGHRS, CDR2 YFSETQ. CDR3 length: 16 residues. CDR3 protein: CASSLLGGGAGNEQFF. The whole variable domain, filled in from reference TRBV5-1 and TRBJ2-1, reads KAGVTQTPRYLIKTRGQQVTLSCSPISGHRSVSWYQQTPGQGLQFLFEYFSETQRNKGNFPGRFSGRQFSNSRSEMNVSTLELGDSALYLCASSLLGGGAGNEQFFGPGTRLTVL.

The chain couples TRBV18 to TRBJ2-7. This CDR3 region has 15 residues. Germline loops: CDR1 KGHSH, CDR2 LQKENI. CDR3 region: CASSLPGQESYEQYF.

This CDR3 reads CSVPLGREQFF. V is TRBV29-1 and J is TRBJ2-1. The CDR3 consists of 11 residues. CDR1 and CDR2 (germline): SQVTM, ANQGSEA.

CDR3 sequence: CASSQVRGTAEAFF. V is TRBV4-2 and J is TRBJ1-1; TCRdb's D call, TRBD1, is unchecked because there is no DNA. This CDR3 region has 14 residues. In germline, CDR1 is LGHNA, CDR2 YNFKEQ.

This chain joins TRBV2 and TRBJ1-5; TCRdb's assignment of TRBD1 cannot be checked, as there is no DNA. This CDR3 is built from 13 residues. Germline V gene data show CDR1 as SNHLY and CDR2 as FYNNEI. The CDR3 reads CASTGGGNQPQHF. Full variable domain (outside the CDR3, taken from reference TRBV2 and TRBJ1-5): EPEVTQTPSHQVTQMGQEVILRCVPISNHLYFYWYRQILGQKVEFLVSFYNNEISEKSEIFDDQFSVERPDGSNFTLKIRSTKLEDSAMYFCASTGGGNQPQHFGDGTRLSIL.

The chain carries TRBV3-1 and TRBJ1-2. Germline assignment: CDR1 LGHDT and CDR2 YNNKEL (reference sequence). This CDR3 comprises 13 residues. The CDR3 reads CASSQDGLRGYTF.